Presented here are 11 T cell receptor beta chains from one specimen sequenced in a study of T-cell reconstitution after alpha-beta-depleted transplantation in children (dated by TCRdb to about 2016). The library was produced with PCR. Sequencing was carried out with an Illumina HiSeq 2500. To normalize quantification of the TCRbeta repertoire, the TCR libraries were built with molecular barcoding that relied on unique molecular identifiers. TCRdb trimmed public reads at Q25 via fastp, called clones via MiXCR and kept in-frame beta chains. Each entry merges the rows of one CDR3 protein and shows their most common DNA and genes. The sample table lists 350,000 to 400,000 distinct CDR3 sequences, roughly 13% of them with a count of one. The ten largest clones capture 3.5% to 4.5% of the sample. The sample was PBMCs, taken from the stem cell graft. The receptors here all came from a human donor who donated a stem cell graft to a child with Fanconi anemia.

The chain carries TRBV29-1 and TRBJ2-1; D is perhaps TRBD1 or TRBD2 (5 bases each). The CDR3 has 12 amino acids. V was trimmed by 8 bases and J by 5 bases, leaving 13 bases between them. Germline V CDR1 and CDR2: SQVTM, ANQGSEA. The CDR3 region is CSPRDGNNEQFF. The CDR3, as DNA: TGCAGCCCCCGGGACGGAAACAATGAGCAGTTCTTC.

This rearrangement joins TRBV7-2 to TRBJ2-1; D unclear. Trimming left V 8 bases short and J 0 bases short, with 11 bases between. The germline V gene encodes CDR1 SGHTA and CDR2 FQGNSA. The CDR3 spans 14 residues. The CDR3 coding sequence is TGTGCCAGCCAGACTTCTCACTCCTACAATGAGCAGTTCTTC. Encoded protein: CASQTSHSYNEQFF. The whole variable domain, filled in from reference TRBV7-2 and TRBJ2-1, reads GAGVSQSPSNKVTEKGKDVELRCDPISGHTALYWYRQSLGQGLEFLIYFQGNSAPDKSGLPSDRFSAERTGGSVSTLTIQRTQQEDSAVYLCASQTSHSYNEQFFGPGTRLTVL.

The table lists this clonotype with a few counts. The chain joins TRBV10-3 to TRBJ1-1, with 7 bases matching TRBD1. Germline assignment: CDR1 ENHRY and CDR2 SYGVKD. The CDR3 has 11 residues. V trimming: 4 bases; J trimming: 8 bases; junction bases outside the gene matches: 1. CDR3 amino acids: CAISAQGEAFF. The CDR3 region has the DNA TGTGCCATCAGTGCACAGGGGGAAGCTTTCTTT.

The chain joins TRBV19 to TRBJ1-5, with D uncertain. Germline values: CDR1 LNHDA, CDR2 SQIVND (reference sequence). The CDR3 extends over 15 amino acids. With 5 bases removed from V and 3 bases from J, the gap between germline ends came to 14 bases. CDR3 DNA sequence: TGTGCCAGTAGTCAATTCCCTGGGGACAATCAGCCCCAGCATTTT. As protein: CASSQFPGDNQPQHF.

As regards this clonotype: Being one base from a much bigger clone, this may be a read error. CDR3 coding DNA: TGCGCCGGCAGCCAAGATATCCTAGCGGACTACAATGAGCAGTTCTTC. Protein sequence: CAGSQDILADYNEQFF. The rearrangement uses TRBV4-3 and TRBJ2-1, with 7 bases matching TRBD2. The germline V gene encodes CDR1 LGHNA and CDR2 YSLEER. CDR3 length equals 16 residues.

This chain connects TRBV12-3 or TRBV12-4 to TRBJ2-3; 7 positions match TRBD1. V shed 4 bases and J 3 bases; nucleotides not matched to a gene: 7. This CDR3 comprises 15 residues. This CDR3 reads CASSSSRDSTDTQYF. The CDR3 DNA sequence: TGTGCCAGCAGTTCGTCCCGGGACAGTACAGATACGCAGTATTTT.

The chain couples TRBV4-2 to TRBJ2-1; D may be TRBD1 (5 bases). V lost 0 bases to trimming and J lost 4 bases, with 10 bases between them. The germline V gene encodes CDR1 LGHNA and CDR2 YNFKEQ. The CDR3 contains 15 residues. In nucleotides, the CDR3 is TGTGCCAGCAGCCAAGATGAGGCAGGGTACAATGAGCAGTTCTTC. Encoded protein: CASSQDEAGYNEQFF.

The J gene is TRBJ2-7, the V gene TRBV14; 10 nucleotides line up with TRBD1. Germline V lookup: CDR1 SGHDN, CDR2 FVKESK. The CDR3 is made up of 13 amino acids. V was clipped by 6 bases and J by 4 bases; unmatched bases: 3. DNA of the CDR3: TGTGCCAGCAGACGGACAGGGGGTTACGAGCAGTACTTC. Translated: CASRRTGGYEQYF.

In this sample, this clonotype turned up a few times. V is TRBV20-1 and J is TRBJ2-1; D remains unclear. The CDR3 has 13 amino acids. V shed 6 bases and J shed 0 bases, with 9 bases lying between them. CDR1 and CDR2 (germline): DFQATT, SNEGSKA (reference sequence). CDR3 loop: CSASSGSYNEQFF. The CDR3 DNA is TGCAGTGCCAGTTCGGGCTCCTACAATGAGCAGTTCTTC.

This clonotype was detected many times. CDR3 in DNA: TGTGCCTGGAGTGTACTGTCGGCAAACACAGATACGCAGTATTTT. It is translated as CAWSVLSANTDTQYF. This chain uses TRBV30 with TRBJ2-3; no clear D gene. With 0 bases removed from V and 2 bases from J, the gap between germline ends came to 12 bases. Germline V gives CDR1 GTSNPN, CDR2 SVGIG (reference sequence). This CDR3 has 15 amino acids.

This clonotype was recorded at least ten times. V usage is TRBV19 and J usage is TRBJ1-5; no reliable D call. V gave up 3 bases and J gave up 8 bases, with 11 bases separating them. Germline lookup yields CDR1 LNHDA and CDR2 SQIVND (reference sequence). This CDR3 spans 13 amino acids. CDR3 nucleotides: TGTGCCAGTAGTATTAGCTGGGGAAAGCCCCAGCATTTT. Translating it yields CASSISWGKPQHF.